Listed below are T cell receptor beta chains from one sample, sequenced in a study of T-cell reconstitution after alpha-beta-depleted transplantation in children. TCRdb redid the calling of the PCR reads with MiXCR, one entry per CDR3 protein. This sample carries around 600,000 distinct CDR3 sequences, roughly 10% of them seen once, and the ten largest clones take roughly 4%. Sequencing was performed on PBMCs from the stem cell graft donor, taken from the stem cell graft. These TCRs come from a human donor who donated a stem cell graft to a child with acute myeloid leukemia. CDR3s include the opening cysteine and the closing phenylalanine or tryptophan. Each record gives: J gene, CDR3 length, clone size, V gene, D gene, CDR3 protein, CDR3 DNA. The D gene is left open where the match is weak. The size entry is marked missing in some rows and otherwise reads once, few, many or a size class.

j_gene: TRBJ1-1; len: 14; abundance: few; v_gene: TRBV20-1; d_gene: -; CDR3aa: CSATSGRGGTEAFF; CDR3nt: TGCAGTGCTACCTCGGGCAGGGGAGGCACTGAAGCTTTCTTT
j_gene: TRBJ2-1; len: 16; abundance: -; v_gene: TRBV30; d_gene: -; CDR3aa: CAWSVGGGNSYNEQFF; CDR3nt: TGTGCCTGGAGTGTAGGGGGAGGGAACTCCTACAATGAGCAGTTCTTC
j_gene: TRBJ2-3; len: 17; abundance: -; v_gene: TRBV2; d_gene: TRBD2; CDR3aa: CASSEFELAASTDTQYF; CDR3nt: TGTGCCAGCAGTGAATTTGAACTAGCGGCTAGCACAGATACGCAGTATTTT
j_gene: TRBJ1-5; len: 14; abundance: few; v_gene: TRBV20-1; d_gene: -; CDR3aa: CSAMSPESNQPQHF; CDR3nt: TGCAGTGCCATGTCCCCTGAAAGCAATCAGCCCCAGCATTTT
j_gene: TRBJ2-7; len: 14; abundance: -; v_gene: TRBV7-2; d_gene: TRBD1; CDR3aa: CASSPRTGYYEQYF; CDR3nt: TGTGCCAGCAGCCCGAGGACAGGGTACTACGAGCAGTACTTC
j_gene: TRBJ2-2; len: 16; abundance: -; v_gene: TRBV7-3; d_gene: -; CDR3aa: CASSLLSVENTGELFF; CDR3nt: TGTGCCAGCAGCTTATTAAGTGTCGAGAACACCGGGGAGCTGTTTTTT
j_gene: TRBJ1-1; len: 15; abundance: -; v_gene: TRBV27; d_gene: -; CDR3aa: CASSLGPTVNTEAFF; CDR3nt: TGTGCCAGCAGTTTGGGACCAACAGTGAACACTGAAGCTTTCTTT
j_gene: TRBJ2-7; len: 12; abundance: -; v_gene: TRBV29-1; d_gene: TRBD2; CDR3aa: CSVDALAGEQYF; CDR3nt: TGCAGCGTTGATGCCCTAGCGGGAGAGCAGTACTTC
j_gene: TRBJ2-5; len: 14; abundance: many; v_gene: TRBV10-3; d_gene: -; CDR3aa: CAISRQVPEETQYF; CDR3nt: TGTGCCATCAGTCGACAGGTGCCTGAAGAGACCCAGTACTTC
j_gene: TRBJ2-7; len: 18; abundance: -; v_gene: TRBV29-1; d_gene: TRBD1; CDR3aa: CSVRTRQVSGQGAYEQYF; CDR3nt: TGCAGCGTACGCACTCGACAAGTAAGCGGACAGGGGGCCTACGAGCAGTACTTC
j_gene: TRBJ1-2; len: 13; abundance: -; v_gene: TRBV6-1; d_gene: -; CDR3aa: CASSESWGLGYTF; CDR3nt: TGTGCCAGCAGCGAATCCTGGGGGCTTGGCTACACCTTC
j_gene: TRBJ2-3; len: 14; abundance: -; v_gene: TRBV29-1; d_gene: TRBD2; CDR3aa: CSGGLAGPTDTQYF; CDR3nt: TGCAGCGGCGGACTAGCGGGCCCCACAGATACGCAGTATTTT
j_gene: TRBJ2-7; len: 16; abundance: -; v_gene: TRBV24-1; d_gene: -; CDR3aa: CATSDPGRGGSYEQYF; CDR3nt: TGTGCCACCAGTGACCCCGGACGAGGGGGGTCCTACGAGCAGTACTTC
j_gene: TRBJ2-1; len: 16; abundance: few; v_gene: TRBV20-1; d_gene: TRBD2; CDR3aa: CSARDPLAGGVNEQFF; CDR3nt: TGCAGTGCTAGAGACCCACTAGCGGGAGGGGTCAATGAGCAGTTCTTC
j_gene: TRBJ2-7; len: 13; abundance: few; v_gene: TRBV7-9; d_gene: -; CDR3aa: CASSTESSYEQYF; CDR3nt: TGTGCCAGCAGCACCGAGAGCTCCTACGAGCAGTACTTC
j_gene: TRBJ2-3; len: 15; abundance: few; v_gene: TRBV28; d_gene: -; CDR3aa: CASSLKGPGADTQYF; CDR3nt: TGTGCCAGCAGTTTAAAGGGACCGGGAGCAGATACGCAGTATTTT
j_gene: TRBJ2-3; len: 13; abundance: few; v_gene: TRBV10-3; d_gene: TRBD2; CDR3aa: CALTSGRTDTQYF; CDR3nt: TGTGCCCTTACTAGCGGGAGGACAGATACGCAGTATTTT
j_gene: TRBJ1-2; len: 12; abundance: many; v_gene: TRBV6-2/TRBV6-3; d_gene: -; CDR3aa: CASSYYEERYTF; CDR3nt: TGTGCCAGCAGTTACTATGAGGAGCGCTACACCTTC
j_gene: TRBJ2-5; len: 13; abundance: few; v_gene: TRBV5-5; d_gene: -; CDR3aa: CASSTLTEETQYF; CDR3nt: TGTGCCAGCAGCACCCTGACAGAAGAGACCCAGTACTTC
j_gene: TRBJ2-1; len: 12; abundance: few; v_gene: TRBV6-2/TRBV6-3; d_gene: -; CDR3aa: CASSWSGGEQFF; CDR3nt: TGTGCCAGCAGTTGGTCCGGAGGTGAGCAGTTCTTC
j_gene: TRBJ2-1; len: 14; abundance: many; v_gene: TRBV5-1; d_gene: -; CDR3aa: CASSPGGLGNEQFF; CDR3nt: TGCGCCAGCAGCCCAGGAGGGTTAGGGAATGAGCAGTTCTTC
j_gene: TRBJ2-5; len: 13; abundance: -; v_gene: TRBV7-2; d_gene: -; CDR3aa: CASSLEEEETQYF; CDR3nt: TGTGCCAGCAGCTTAGAGGAGGAAGAGACCCAGTACTTC
j_gene: TRBJ1-1; len: 15; abundance: -; v_gene: TRBV7-6; d_gene: -; CDR3aa: CASSLNGQRNTEAFF; CDR3nt: TGTGCCAGCAGCTTGAATGGACAGCGGAACACTGAAGCTTTCTTT
j_gene: TRBJ2-7; len: 16; abundance: -; v_gene: TRBV27; d_gene: -; CDR3aa: CASRSLGGGSSYEQYF; CDR3nt: TGTGCCAGCCGCAGTTTAGGGGGGGGGAGCTCCTACGAGCAGTACTTC
j_gene: TRBJ2-7; len: 15; abundance: many; v_gene: TRBV7-9; d_gene: TRBD2; CDR3aa: CASSREGGNSYEQYF; CDR3nt: TGTGCCAGCAGCCGCGAGGGAGGGAACTCCTACGAGCAGTACTTC
j_gene: TRBJ2-2; len: 16; abundance: many; v_gene: TRBV6-5; d_gene: TRBD2; CDR3aa: CASRLLGTSGTGELFF; CDR3nt: TGTGCCAGCAGGTTATTAGGGACTAGCGGAACCGGGGAGCTGTTTTTT
j_gene: TRBJ1-2; len: 12; abundance: -; v_gene: TRBV30; d_gene: -; CDR3aa: CAWRGADYGYTF; CDR3nt: TGTGCCTGGAGGGGGGCGGACTATGGCTACACCTTC
j_gene: TRBJ2-3; len: 13; abundance: many; v_gene: TRBV11-2; d_gene: -; CDR3aa: CASSPQRAETRYF; CDR3nt: TGTGCCAGCAGCCCGCAGCGGGCGGAGACGCGATATTTT
j_gene: TRBJ2-1; len: 15; abundance: -; v_gene: TRBV28; d_gene: -; CDR3aa: CASSLTASGRNEQFF; CDR3nt: TGTGCCAGCAGTTTGACAGCCAGCGGGCGCAATGAGCAGTTCTTC
j_gene: TRBJ2-5; len: 11; abundance: many; v_gene: TRBV25-1; d_gene: TRBD2; CDR3aa: CACKGGGTQYF; CDR3nt: TGTGCCTGTAAGGGCGGGGGGACCCAGTACTTC
j_gene: TRBJ1-1; len: 15; abundance: -; v_gene: TRBV10-3; d_gene: -; CDR3aa: CAISESPPLNTEAFF; CDR3nt: TGTGCCATCAGTGAGTCTCCCCCACTGAACACTGAAGCTTTCTTT
j_gene: TRBJ2-7; len: 12; abundance: -; v_gene: TRBV7-2; d_gene: -; CDR3aa: CASSQRFSEQYF; CDR3nt: TGTGCCAGCAGCCAGAGGTTCTCCGAGCAGTACTTC
j_gene: TRBJ2-1; len: 14; abundance: many; v_gene: TRBV5-1; d_gene: -; CDR3aa: CASSPLLGGHEQFF; CDR3nt: TGCGCCAGCAGCCCCCTACTGGGAGGTCATGAGCAGTTCTTC
j_gene: TRBJ2-7; len: 17; abundance: -; v_gene: TRBV4-3; d_gene: -; CDR3aa: CASSQRDPRAQGDEQYF; CDR3nt: TGCGCCAGCAGCCAAAGGGATCCGAGGGCGCAAGGGGACGAGCAGTACTTC
j_gene: TRBJ2-2; len: 15; abundance: few; v_gene: TRBV6-2/TRBV6-3; d_gene: TRBD2; CDR3aa: CASSPLALNTGELFF; CDR3nt: TGTGCCAGCAGTCCACTAGCGCTAAACACCGGGGAGCTGTTTTTT
j_gene: TRBJ2-1; len: 13; abundance: few; v_gene: TRBV7-9; d_gene: -; CDR3aa: CASSRYTDNEQFF; CDR3nt: TGTGCCAGCAGCCGATATACTGACAATGAGCAGTTCTTC
j_gene: TRBJ2-1; len: 15; abundance: many; v_gene: TRBV20-1; d_gene: TRBD2; CDR3aa: CSASYAAGGSNEQFF; CDR3nt: TGCAGTGCTAGTTACGCGGCGGGAGGGTCCAATGAGCAGTTCTTC
j_gene: TRBJ2-1; len: 13; abundance: -; v_gene: TRBV29-1; d_gene: -; CDR3aa: CSVEFGNNNEQFF; CDR3nt: TGCAGCGTTGAATTCGGGAACAACAATGAGCAGTTCTTC
j_gene: TRBJ1-5; len: 13; abundance: few; v_gene: TRBV20-1; d_gene: -; CDR3aa: CSAHKQGSQPQHF; CDR3nt: TGCAGTGCTCATAAACAGGGCTCTCAGCCCCAGCATTTT
j_gene: TRBJ1-4; len: 14; abundance: many; v_gene: TRBV20-1; d_gene: -; CDR3aa: CSAREGATNEKLFF; CDR3nt: TGCAGTGCTAGAGAGGGGGCAACTAATGAAAAACTGTTTTTT
j_gene: TRBJ2-5; len: 14; abundance: -; v_gene: TRBV10-3; d_gene: -; CDR3aa: CAIRQQGFGETQYF; CDR3nt: TGTGCCATCAGGCAACAGGGTTTCGGGGAGACCCAGTACTTC
j_gene: TRBJ2-3; len: 15; abundance: many; v_gene: TRBV3-1; d_gene: -; CDR3aa: CASSQASLSTDTQYF; CDR3nt: TGTGCCAGCAGCCAAGCATCACTGAGCACAGATACGCAGTATTTT
j_gene: TRBJ2-1; len: 15; abundance: -; v_gene: TRBV20-1; d_gene: TRBD2; CDR3aa: CCAGGASGRVSEQFF; CDR3nt: TGCTGTGCCGGCGGGGCTAGCGGGAGGGTAAGCGAGCAGTTCTTC
j_gene: TRBJ2-5; len: 14; abundance: few; v_gene: TRBV6-1; d_gene: -; CDR3aa: CASSRSEGSETQYF; CDR3nt: TGTGCCAGCAGCCGATCGGAGGGGTCCGAGACCCAGTACTTC
j_gene: TRBJ2-2; len: 15; abundance: many; v_gene: TRBV28; d_gene: TRBD2; CDR3aa: CASLSGRRDTGELFF; CDR3nt: TGTGCCAGCTTGAGCGGGAGACGGGACACCGGGGAGCTGTTTTTT
j_gene: TRBJ2-6; len: 17; abundance: few; v_gene: TRBV5-1; d_gene: -; CDR3aa: CASSLDSLSSGANVLTF; CDR3nt: TGCGCCAGCAGCTTGGACAGCTTGAGCTCTGGGGCCAACGTCCTGACTTTC
j_gene: TRBJ2-3; len: 15; abundance: few; v_gene: TRBV7-2; d_gene: -; CDR3aa: CASSPKQYSTDTQYF; CDR3nt: TGTGCCAGCAGCCCCAAACAGTATAGCACAGATACGCAGTATTTT
j_gene: TRBJ1-1; len: 16; abundance: -; v_gene: TRBV6-2/TRBV6-3; d_gene: -; CDR3aa: CASSRRRTQSLTEAFF; CDR3nt: TGTGCCAGCAGCCGACGGAGGACCCAGTCATTAACTGAAGCTTTCTTT
j_gene: TRBJ2-5; len: 14; abundance: -; v_gene: TRBV3-1; d_gene: -; CDR3aa: CASSQRAVSGTQYF; CDR3nt: TGTGCCAGCAGCCAGAGAGCAGTGTCAGGGACCCAGTACTTC
j_gene: TRBJ2-1; len: 14; abundance: -; v_gene: TRBV20-1; d_gene: -; CDR3aa: CSAPKDSSYNEQFF; CDR3nt: TGCAGTGCCCCAAAGGACTCCTCCTACAATGAGCAGTTCTTC
j_gene: TRBJ2-3; len: 12; abundance: many; v_gene: TRBV7-2; d_gene: -; CDR3aa: CASSSRQDTQYF; CDR3nt: TGTGCCAGCAGCTCAAGACAGGATACGCAGTATTTT
j_gene: TRBJ1-1; len: 14; abundance: -; v_gene: TRBV12-3/TRBV12-4; d_gene: -; CDR3aa: CASSPSGGFTEAFF; CDR3nt: TGTGCCAGCAGTCCCTCCGGGGGGTTCACTGAAGCTTTCTTT
j_gene: TRBJ2-1; len: 16; abundance: few; v_gene: TRBV7-2; d_gene: TRBD2; CDR3aa: CASSLNLLAGAGEQFF; CDR3nt: TGTGCCAGCAGCTTAAACCTACTAGCGGGAGCGGGGGAGCAGTTCTTC
j_gene: TRBJ2-3; len: 15; abundance: -; v_gene: TRBV20-1; d_gene: TRBD2; CDR3aa: CSARGREGSTDTQYF; CDR3nt: TGCAGTGCTAGAGGGCGGGAGGGGAGCACAGATACGCAGTATTTT
j_gene: TRBJ2-1; len: 15; abundance: -; v_gene: TRBV12-5; d_gene: -; CDR3aa: CASGLFGGTYNEQFF; CDR3nt: TGTGCTAGTGGTTTATTCGGGGGAACCTACAATGAGCAGTTCTTC
j_gene: TRBJ2-5; len: 15; abundance: few; v_gene: TRBV27; d_gene: -; CDR3aa: CASSLRENMVETQYF; CDR3nt: TGTGCCAGCAGTTTACGGGAGAATATGGTGGAGACCCAGTACTTC
j_gene: TRBJ1-1; len: 15; abundance: -; v_gene: TRBV7-8; d_gene: -; CDR3aa: CASSTIQGLNTEAFF; CDR3nt: TGTGCCAGCAGCACGATACAGGGATTGAACACTGAAGCTTTCTTT
j_gene: TRBJ1-1; len: 15; abundance: many; v_gene: TRBV5-6; d_gene: TRBD1; CDR3aa: CASRTGNRGGTEAFF; CDR3nt: TGTGCCAGCCGGACAGGGAACCGAGGGGGCACTGAAGCTTTCTTT
j_gene: TRBJ2-2; len: 15; abundance: many; v_gene: TRBV18; d_gene: -; CDR3aa: CASSRDSPPTGELFF; CDR3nt: TGTGCCAGCTCACGTGACTCCCCTCCCACCGGGGAGCTGTTTTTT
j_gene: TRBJ1-3; len: 15; abundance: -; v_gene: TRBV6-1; d_gene: -; CDR3aa: CASIPPGPSGNTIYF; CDR3nt: TGTGCCAGCATCCCCCCGGGACCCTCTGGAAACACCATATATTTT